This T cell receptor (beta chain) derives from a study of blood T cell repertoires in COVID-19. Overall study: Samples taken during acute and convalescent COVID-19 were collected in the United States, Italy and Spain. The analysed material was cDNA or gDNA that came from T cells, B-cell-depleted T cells, or PBMCs.

In the authors' workflow: Estimation of nucleated cell counts relied on the amplification of reference gene primers. The table came from immunoSEQ multiplex PCR; TCRdb's copy has only in-frame clones and leaves some out. V, J and clone size derive from that table, while D and trimming were established from the DNA sequence. The sample holds fewer than 120,000 clones, roughly 85% seen once. This CDR3 comprises 14 residues. V was shortened by 6 bases and J by 4 bases, with 12 bases between the two germline ends. Per the germline V gene, CDR1 is MGHDK and CDR2 is SYGVNS. This TCR came from a woman aged 80 or older with active or convalescent COVID-19. The chain uses TRBV25-1 and TRBJ2-2, with D possibly being TRBD1 (6 bases). The sample consisted of peripheral blood. CDR3 nucleotide sequence: TGTGCCAGCAGCTCAGACAGGCTCACCGGGGAGCTGTTTTTT. Translating it yields CASSSDRLTGELFF.